These 19 T cell receptor beta chains were all obtained from the same sample, sequenced in a study of T cell responses to AZD1222 COVID-19 vaccine. TCRdb's table, derived via immunoSEQ multiplex PCR, lists solely in-frame clones and lacks some. In the table there are around 160,000 clones, approximately 94% of which are singletons. Sample: peripheral blood, taken on day 0 of AZD1222 vaccination. These receptors came from an adult in good health.

The chain couples TRBV6-5 to TRBJ1-2; D uncertain. The CDR3 spans 13 residues. V was trimmed by 3 bases and J by 2 bases, leaving 7 bases between them. Germline V gene sequence: CDR1 MNHEY, CDR2 SVGAGI. The CDR3: CASSYKGNYGYTF. The CDR3 nucleotides read TGTGCCAGCAGTTATAAGGGAAACTATGGCTACACCTTC.

V gene TRBV18 combines with J gene TRBJ2-5; no clear D. This CDR3 is 12 amino acids long. CDR1 and CDR2 from the germline V gene are KGHSH and LQKENI. Trimming pared 2 bases from V and 2 bases from J, leaving 3 bases between. The CDR3 sequence: CASSPVQETQYF. DNA for the CDR3: TGTGCCAGCTCACCAGTGCAAGAGACCCAGTACTTC.

J is TRBJ2-7 and V is TRBV10-2; D is unresolved. V lost 8 bases and J lost 6, with 17 bases in between. The V gene's germline CDR1 is WSHSY and CDR2 SAAADI. This CDR3 spans 13 amino acids. The CDR3 DNA follows: TGCGCCAGCGAATTTTCGCGGAACGTCGAGCAGTACTTC. The encoded protein is CASEFSRNVEQYF.

The rearrangement links TRBV19 to TRBJ2-1; 10 bases line up with TRBD2. The CDR3 contains 16 residues. V dropped 3 bases and J dropped 0; count of bases not matched to a gene: 2. Germline CDR1 and CDR2: LNHDA and SQIVND (reference sequence). The CDR3 DNA reads as TGTGCCAGTAGTATCGCTAGCGGGAGCTCCTACAATGAGCAGTTCTTC. Its protein is CASSIASGSSYNEQFF.

The J gene is TRBJ1-6, the V gene TRBV2; D is ambiguous. Germline CDR1 reads SNHLY; CDR2 reads FYNNEI. The V end was cut by 6 bases, the J end by 4 bases, with 7 bases between. The CDR3 has 13 amino acids. The CDR3 is CASRGIYNSPLHF. The DNA for the CDR3 is TGTGCCAGCAGGGGGATTTATAATTCACCCCTCCACTTT.

With regard to this clone: The sample carries other DNA sequences with the same CDR3. V usage is TRBV7-9 and J usage is TRBJ1-1; D is unresolved. Trimming shortened V by 0 bases and J by 1 base, and 3 bases separated the two germline ends. The CDR3 is made up of 13 amino acids. CDR1 is SEHNR, CDR2 FQNEAQ, per germline (reference sequence). Written as DNA, the CDR3 is TGTGCCAGCAGCTTAGCGGCGAACACTGAAGCTTTCTTT. It encodes CASSLAANTEAFF. The full variable domain, in which reference TRBV7-9 and TRBJ1-1 provide the parts outside the CDR3, is DTGVSQNPRHKITKRGQNVTFRCDPISEHNRLYWYRQTLGQGPEFLTYFQNEAQLEKSRLLSDRFSAERPKGSFSTLEIQRTEQGDSAMYLCASSLAANTEAFFGQGTRLTVV.

The chain carries TRBV4-1 and TRBJ2-7, with D maybe TRBD2 (5 bases). The CDR3 is made up of 13 amino acids. The germline CDR1 and CDR2 sequences are MGHRA and YSYEKL. Deletions cut 0 bases from V and 4 bases from J, with 7 bases between. CDR3 in DNA: TGCGCCAGCAGCCAAGACCGGGAATACGAGCAGTACTTC. This gives the protein CASSQDREYEQYF.

This clone has just one count. The V and J genes are TRBV19 and TRBJ2-1; D may correspond to TRBD1 or TRBD2 (5 bases each). The ends were cut back, 5 bases at V and 3 bases at J, with 17 bases in the middle. Germline CDR1 reads LNHDA; CDR2 reads SQIVND (reference sequence). The CDR3 runs 16 residues. This CDR3 is CASSDSFGGGYNEQFF. DNA of the CDR3: TGTGCCAGTAGTGACTCCTTCGGTGGGGGCTACAATGAGCAGTTCTTC.

This chain joins TRBV15 and TRBJ1-1; D call uncertain. The V gene lost 1 base and the J gene lost 8 bases, with 11 bases spanning the gap. CDR1 and CDR2 (germline): LNHNV, YYDKDF (reference sequence). The CDR3 spans 13 residues. The CDR3 DNA is TGTGCCACCAGCAGAGTAACGGCCTCCGAAGCTTTCTTT. It codes for CATSRVTASEAFF.

The chain recombines TRBV9 with TRBJ2-1, with D perhaps matching TRBD2 (5 bases). V lost 0 bases, J lost 8 bases, and 6 bases lay in between. Germline CDR1 is SGDLS and CDR2 is YYNGEE. The CDR3 runs to 12 residues. The CDR3 bases are TGTGCCAGCAGCGTAGTGGGAGATGAGCAGTTCTTC. Protein product: CASSVVGDEQFF.

This chain uses TRBV13 with TRBJ1-5; D remains ambiguous. The ends were cut back, 5 bases at V and 2 bases at J, with 13 bases in the middle. This CDR3 has 15 amino acids. Per germline, CDR1 PRHDT and CDR2 FYEKMQ (reference sequence). The CDR3 DNA follows: TGTGCCAGCAGCCAAGGGAGGTCCGGCAATCAGCCCCAGCATTTT. Translated, it gives CASSQGRSGNQPQHF.

The chain has TRBV7-6 and TRBJ1-1; D gene ambiguous. V dropped 5 bases and J dropped 0 bases, with 16 bases sitting between them. The CDR3 covers 16 residues. Per the germline V gene, CDR1 is SGHVS and CDR2 is FNYEAQ. The DNA for the CDR3 is TGTGCCAGCAGCCTAGAGGTCGGCAGGATGAACACTGAAGCTTTCTTT. Protein sequence: CASSLEVGRMNTEAFF. Drawing the rest from reference TRBV7-6 and TRBJ1-1, the complete variable domain is GAGVSQSPRYKVTKRGQDVALRCDPISGHVSLYWYRQALGQGPEFLTYFNYEAQQDKSGLPNDRFSAERPEGSISTLTIQRTEQRDSAMYRCASSLEVGRMNTEAFFGQGTRLTVV.

The chain recombines TRBV27 with TRBJ2-7; the D gene could be TRBD1 or TRBD2 (5 bases each). CDR3 length: 14 residues. V gave up 3 bases and J gave up 5 bases, with 14 bases separating them. The V gene's germline CDR1 is MNHEY and CDR2 SMNVEV (reference sequence). The DNA of the CDR3 is TGTGCCAGCAGTTTGAGGGGCCAAGGGGACGAGCAGTACTTC. It yields the protein CASSLRGQGDEQYF.

J is TRBJ1-1 and V is TRBV18; D unclear. This CDR3 region has 14 residues. Trimming took off 3 bases at V and 7 bases at J, with 15 bases between the two ends. Germline CDR1 and CDR2: KGHSH and LQKENI. This CDR3 is CASSPPGSKGEAFF. The DNA for the CDR3 is TGTGCCAGCTCACCTCCGGGTTCTAAGGGTGAAGCTTTCTTT.

This chain uses TRBV5-5 with TRBJ2-5, with D possibly matching TRBD1 (6 bases). This CDR3 spans 14 amino acids. From germline, CDR1 is SGHKS and CDR2 YYEKEE (reference sequence). The V end lost 4 bases, the J end lost 1 base, and 11 bases lay between the germline ends. CDR3 in DNA: TGTGCCAGCAGCCCAGGGACACTCCAAGAGACCCAGTACTTC. It specifies CASSPGTLQETQYF.

The rearrangement links TRBV27 to TRBJ1-4; D is ambiguous. The V end was cut by 3 bases, the J end by 0 bases, with 5 bases between. The CDR3 spans 14 residues. Germline V gives CDR1 MNHEY, CDR2 SMNVEV (reference sequence). DNA for the CDR3: TGTGCCAGCAGTTTTTTGCCAACTAATGAAAAACTGTTTTTT. Its translation: CASSFLPTNEKLFF.

The chain carries TRBV5-3 and TRBJ2-7; 8 bases fit TRBD2. TRBV5-3 is treated as an ORF (open reading frame) with a function not yet certain. The V gene end was trimmed by 1 base and the J gene end by 3 bases; junction bases not matched to a gene: 15. CDR3 length equals 18 residues. CDR3 in DNA: TGTGCCAGAAGCTTGAGAGGACTAGCTACCTTGACCGGCTACGAGCAGTACTTC. Translation gives CARSLRGLATLTGYEQYF.

This sequence joins TRBV5-1 and TRBJ2-7; perhaps TRBD1 as D (6 bases). V dropped 3 bases and J dropped 3 bases, with 16 bases sitting between them. The germline V gene has CDR1 SGHRS and CDR2 YFSETQ. The CDR3 spans 15 residues. This CDR3 reads CASSWVTGQDYEQYF. CDR3 nucleotide sequence: TGCGCCAGCAGCTGGGTCACGGGACAAGACTACGAGCAGTACTTC.

The chain uses TRBV2 and TRBJ2-7; 8 bases line up with TRBD2. Germline V gene sequence: CDR1 SNHLY, CDR2 FYNNEI. With 11 bases clipped from V and 2 bases from J, the junction kept 8 bases outside the gene matches. The CDR3 has 13 amino acids. The CDR3 sequence: CAGSTSATYEQYF. The CDR3 nucleotides read TGTGCCGGATCGACTAGCGCTACCTACGAGCAGTACTTC. Filled out from reference TRBV2 and TRBJ2-7, the complete variable domain reads EPEVTQTPSHQVTQMGQEVILRCVPISNHLYFYWYRQILGQKVEFLVSFYNNEISEKSEIFDDQFSVERPDGSNFTLKIRSTKLEDSAMYFCAGSTSATYEQYFGPGTRLTVT.